The clone carrying this TCR beta chain was found a few times. Its target is unknown. From germline, CDR1 is SGHRS and CDR2 YFSETQ. This CDR3 is built from 15 residues. Trimming left V 6 bases short and J 0 bases short, with 13 bases between. These data are taken from a study of response to subunit inactivated influenza vaccine. TCRdb used MiXCR to reprocess the RT-PCR reads, holding one entry per CDR3 protein. Of 500,000 to 550,000 distinct CDR3 sequences listed, approximately 22% are singletons. Study-wide results and caveats: There was a suggestion from the authors that each seasonal influenza vaccination recruits few new T cells.

The same sample was also studied in work on T cells expressing NK-cell markers. That source reports: 5'RACE template switching with UMIs produced the TCR beta cDNA. Sequencing covered eight donors, seven HCMV-seropositive and one seronegative. There were several donors in whom these clonotypes also led the CD3+CD56-NKG2C+ fraction. Specificity for HCMV among expanded NKG2C+ T cell clones was not established.

The source was CD4+ T cells sorted from PBMCs, collected 11 to 12 days after vaccination. This chain links TRBV5-1 with TRBJ2-1; D is possibly TRBD2 (6 bases). This receptor was obtained from a man aged 50 to 59 who received an inactivated influenza vaccine. The CDR3 region is CASTRAGSSYNEQFF. The CDR3 DNA sequence: TGCGCCAGCACCCGGGCCGGGAGCTCCTACAATGAGCAGTTCTTC.